Following are 20 T cell receptor beta chains from one sample sequenced in a study of T cells after somatic rescue of genetic block. The data were produced by immunoSEQ multiplex PCR, yet TCRdb's version contains in-frame clones alone and is incomplete. The sample lists about 67,000 clones, about 90% occurring once. The sample taken for sequencing was peripheral blood mononuclear cells (PBMCs). The receptor source for this set is a man aged 35 to 55.

The V and J genes are TRBV6-5 and TRBJ1-4; the D gene is possibly TRBD1 (5 bases). The V end lost 4 bases, the J end lost 5 bases, and 17 bases lay between the germline ends. This CDR3 is built from 16 residues. The V gene's germline CDR1 is MNHEY and CDR2 SVGAGI. CDR3 in amino acids: CASSSHAPGRNEKLFF. In nucleotides, the CDR3 is TGTGCCAGCAGTTCTCACGCTCCGGGGCGAAATGAAAAACTGTTTTTT.

J is TRBJ1-4 and V is TRBV30; no definite D call. V gave up 2 bases and J gave up 0 bases, with 10 bases separating them. The CDR3 is 15 residues long. Germline-derived CDR1 and CDR2 are GTSNPN and SVGIG (reference sequence). This CDR3 reads CAWSSQTSTNEKLFF. CDR3 nucleotide sequence: TGTGCCTGGAGTTCACAAACCTCAACTAATGAAAAACTGTTTTTT. Looking up the rest from reference TRBV30 and TRBJ1-4 gives the full variable domain: SQTIHQWPATLVQPVGSPLSLECTVEGTSNPNLYWYRQAAGRGLQLLFYSVGIGQISSEVPQNLSASRPQDRQFILSSKKLLLSDSGFYLCAWSSQTSTNEKLFFGSGTQLSVL.

The V gene is TRBV2, the J gene TRBJ2-7; D unresolved. Trimming took off 8 bases at V and 1 base at J, with 18 bases between the two ends. The CDR3 runs to 15 residues. CDR1 SNHLY and CDR2 FYNNEI come from the germline V gene. The CDR3 sequence: CASGTSQFASYEQYF. DNA for the CDR3: TGTGCCAGCGGAACGTCACAGTTTGCGTCCTACGAGCAGTACTTC.

The chain recombines TRBV18 with TRBJ2-6, with TRBD1 identical over 7 bases. J lost 0 bases, V lost 5 bases, and 1 base had no gene match. Per the germline V gene, CDR1 is KGHSH and CDR2 is LQKENI. CDR3 size: 15 residues. DNA for the CDR3: TGTGCCAGCTCAGGGACAGTCTCTGGGGCCAACGTCCTGACTTTC. It is translated as CASSGTVSGANVLTF.

The chain recombines TRBV2 with TRBJ2-6; 7 positions match TRBD2. Germline V gives CDR1 SNHLY, CDR2 FYNNEI. The CDR3 totals 12 residues. V shed 8 bases, J shed 8 bases, and the junction held 3 bases outside the gene matches. CDR3 bases: TGTGCCAGCCTGGGGGGGACCAACGTCCTGACTTTC. Residues: CASLGGTNVLTF.

In its sample, this clone was seen once. The J gene is TRBJ2-2, the V gene TRBV9; no clear D gene. Germline V gives CDR1 SGDLS, CDR2 YYNGEE. V was shortened by 0 bases and J by 7 bases, with 7 bases between the two germline ends. The CDR3 totals 13 residues. The CDR3 sequence: CASSVEPSGELFF. The CDR3 DNA sequence: TGTGCCAGCAGCGTAGAACCGAGCGGGGAGCTGTTTTTT.

This clone was recorded once. The V and J genes are TRBV5-4 and TRBJ2-3, with 12 bases fitting TRBD2. The length of the CDR3 is 15 residues. CDR1 is SGHNT and CDR2 is YYREEE in the germline V gene (reference sequence). V was pared by 0 bases and J by 5 bases, with 1 base of the junction left unmatched. The CDR3 is CASSLASGGEDTQYF. The CDR3 nucleotides read TGTGCCAGCAGCTTGGCTAGCGGGGGGGAAGATACGCAGTATTTT. The variable domain in full, completed from reference TRBV5-4 and TRBJ2-3, reads ETGVTQSPTHLIKTRGQQVTLRCSSQSGHNTVSWYQQALGQGPQFIFQYYREEENGRGNFPPRFSGLQFPNYSSELNVNALELDDSALYLCASSLASGGEDTQYFGPGTRLTVL.

The V and J genes are TRBV28 and TRBJ2-7, with TRBD2 matching 15 bases. Germline trimming cut 2 bases from V and 3 bases from J; bases unmatched to any gene: 11. The CDR3 spans 19 residues. Germline values: CDR1 MDHEN, CDR2 SYDVKM. CDR3 sequence reads: CASSLPPGLAGGPVYEQYF. CDR3 DNA: TGTGCCAGCAGTTTACCTCCTGGACTAGCGGGAGGGCCGGTCTACGAGCAGTACTTC.

This clone was detected once. The rearrangement links TRBV4-1 to TRBJ1-4; the D is unclear. V was trimmed by 1 base and J by 4 bases, leaving 7 bases between them. The CDR3 runs 14 residues. CDR1 is MGHRA, CDR2 YSYEKL, per germline. CDR3 sequence (DNA): TGCGCCAGCAGCCAAGTCAGAAATAATGAAAAACTGTTTTTT. Amino acid sequence: CASSQVRNNEKLFF.

The chain has TRBV19 and TRBJ2-7; 9 bases align to TRBD2. The CDR3 covers 14 residues. Germline V gives CDR1 LNHDA, CDR2 SQIVND (reference sequence). The V and J ends lost 3 bases and 4 bases, in that order; junction bases with no gene match: 4. DNA for the CDR3: TGTGCCAGTAGTATTGGTCTAGCGGGATACGAGCAGTACTTC. Protein product: CASSIGLAGYEQYF.

The rearrangement links TRBV14 to TRBJ2-1; TRBD1 is a possible D gene (5 bases). V lost 5 bases and J lost 0, with 11 bases in between. Germline V gene lookup returns CDR1 SGHDN and CDR2 FVKESK. This CDR3 has 15 residues. The CDR3 coding sequence is TGTGCCAGCAGCGCCCTAAGGGGCTCCTACAATGAGCAGTTCTTC. Its protein is CASSALRGSYNEQFF.

This chain uses TRBV10-1 with TRBJ2-2; D uncertain. The CDR3 is 13 residues long. CDR1 and CDR2 (germline): WNHNN, SYGVQD (reference sequence). Trimming shortened V by 2 bases and J by 7 bases, and 8 bases separated the two germline ends. The chain's CDR3 is CASSEDLLGELFF. The CDR3 nucleotides are TGCGCCAGCAGTGAGGACCTGCTCGGGGAGCTGTTTTTT.

This clone has a single count. The genes are TRBV18 and TRBJ1-4; no reliable D call. This CDR3 is 13 amino acids long. V was trimmed by 2 bases and J by 6 bases, leaving 7 bases between them. Germline-derived CDR1 and CDR2 are KGHSH and LQKENI. The CDR3 region is CASSPGLDEKLFF. For the CDR3, the DNA is TGTGCCAGCTCACCAGGGTTGGATGAAAAACTGTTTTTT. The full variable domain, completed using reference TRBV18 and TRBJ1-4, is NAGVMQNPRHLVRRRGQEARLRCSPMKGHSHVYWYRQLPEEGLKFMVYLQKENIIDESGMPKERFSAEFPKEGPSILRIQQVVRGDSAAYFCASSPGLDEKLFFGSGTQLSVL.

Comments on this clone: The junction departs from the called germline gene at one end, perhaps through a read error. The V call is TRBV28, the J call TRBJ1-3, with a tentative D call TRBD1 (5 bases). The germline CDR1 and CDR2 sequences are MDHEN and SYDVKM. This CDR3 region has 13 residues. The CDR3 bases are TGTGCCAGCAGTTTAGGGGCTGGTAACACCATATATTTT. Encoded protein: CASSLGAGNTIYF.

V and J are TRBV11-2 and TRBJ2-1, with 9 bases matching TRBD2. The CDR3 sequence is 16 residues long. V dropped 4 bases and J dropped 2; count of bases not matched to a gene: 6. CDR1 is SGHAT, CDR2 FQNNGV, per germline. The CDR3, as DNA: TGTGCCAGCAGCTACAATAGCGGGAGACCCTACAATGAGCAGTTCTTC. Encoded protein: CASSYNSGRPYNEQFF.

The V gene is TRBV28, the J gene TRBJ2-7, with 10 bases fitting TRBD1. Germline CDR1 is MDHEN and CDR2 is SYDVKM. V lost 10 bases and J lost 7; bases outside the gene matches: 10. There are 13 residues in the CDR3. For the CDR3, the DNA is TGTGCCACCACCGGGACAGGGGTACGGGAGCAGTACTTC. Translation: CATTGTGVREQYF.

This clone has only a few counts. J is TRBJ1-1 and V is TRBV18; D is possibly TRBD1 (6 bases). V lost 2 bases, J lost 5 bases, and 12 bases lay in between. The CDR3 totals 14 residues. Germline values: CDR1 KGHSH, CDR2 LQKENI. The CDR3 loop reads CASSPGGGSTEAFF. In nucleotides, the CDR3 is TGTGCCAGCTCACCAGGGGGCGGGAGTACTGAAGCTTTCTTT.

The chain uses TRBV6-5 and TRBJ1-4; D may be TRBD1 (5 bases). V was clipped by 0 bases and J by 8 bases, with 10 bases between them. The CDR3 runs to 14 residues. In germline, CDR1 is MNHEY, CDR2 SVGAGI. The CDR3 region is CASSYSGTREKLFF. The CDR3 DNA sequence: TGTGCCAGCAGTTACTCAGGGACTCGCGAAAAACTGTTTTTT.

The chain couples TRBV7-9 to TRBJ2-2, with D uncertain. Germline V CDR1 and CDR2: SEHNR, FQNEAQ (reference sequence). The CDR3 is 15 residues long. V shed 0 bases and J shed 3 bases, with 8 bases lying between them. The CDR3 nucleotides are TGTGCCAGCAGCTTAGCGTCCACTTACACCGGGGAGCTGTTTTTT. Protein sequence: CASSLASTYTGELFF.

V usage is TRBV7-9 and J usage is TRBJ1-2; TRBD1 aligns across 12 bases. Germline trimming cut 1 base from V and 2 bases from J; bases unmatched to any gene: 5. The V gene's germline CDR1 is SEHNR and CDR2 FQNEAQ (reference sequence). This CDR3 comprises 17 residues. The CDR3 DNA follows: TGTGCCAGCAGCTTAGGTGGGACAGGGGGCGGCAACTATGGCTACACCTTC. Residues: CASSLGGTGGGNYGYTF.